These T cell receptor beta chains were read from a single sample in a study of Ad26.COV2.S vaccination and SARS-CoV-2 variants. Clones were read by immunoSEQ multiplex PCR, and TCRdb kept only the in-frame ones, dropping some. The sample lists around 450,000 clones, roughly 87% occurring once. The sequencing used peripheral blood, collected in a trial of Ad26.COV2.S vaccine versus placebo. The receptors come from a person aged 18-65 years who received the Ad26.COV2.S COVID-19 vaccine or a placebo. Each CDR3 is given with its conserved first and last residue. The D gene is left open where the match is weak. Part of the rows lack a size; the others show once, few, many or a class for expanded clones.

v_call	j_call	d_call	clone_size	cdr3_aa	cdr3_nt
TRBV7-8	TRBJ2-5	-	-	CASSRGTDQTQYF	TGTGCCAGCAGCCGGGGGACAGATCAAACCCAGTACTTC
TRBV4-3	TRBJ2-1	TRBD1	-	CASSHIRDRGNEQFF	TGCGCCAGCAGCCACATCCGGGACAGGGGGAATGAGCAGTTCTTC
TRBV3-1/TRBV3-2	TRBJ2-1	TRBD1	-	CASTLRQGPDEQFF	TGTGCCAGCACCCTAAGACAGGGGCCCGATGAGCAGTTCTTC
TRBV3-1/TRBV3-2	TRBJ2-3	-	-	CASSQELGINTDTQYF	TGTGCCAGCAGCCAAGAACTCGGGATAAACACAGATACGCAGTATTTT
TRBV7-2	TRBJ1-1	-	-	CASSFPGTEAFF	TGTGCCAGCAGCTTCCCCGGCACTGAAGCTTTCTTT
TRBV14	TRBJ2-1	TRBD2	-	CASSLRPGTSGGLGNEQFF	TGTGCCAGCAGCCTTCGACCAGGGACTAGCGGGGGCCTGGGGAATGAGCAGTTCTTC
TRBV3-1/TRBV3-2	TRBJ2-3	-	-	CASSPLGGRTQYF	TGTGCCAGCAGCCCCCTCGGAGGGCGGACGCAGTATTTT
TRBV6-5	TRBJ2-7	-	few	CASSTDTESEQYF	TGTGCCAGCAGTACGGACACGGAGAGCGAGCAGTACTTC
TRBV7-8	TRBJ2-7	-	-	CASSKGTSRSYYEQYF	TGTGCCAGCAGCAAGGGGACGTCGAGAAGTTACTACGAGCAGTACTTC
TRBV4-1	TRBJ2-3	-	once	CASSPGDTQYF	TGCGCCAGCAGCCCGGGGGATACGCAGTATTTT
TRBV25-1	TRBJ1-6	-	-	CASSEFDGTGEFSPLHF	TGTGCCAGCAGTGAATTCGATGGGACTGGGGAGTTTTCACCCCTCCACTTT
TRBV6-1	TRBJ2-1	-	-	CASSEVYYNEQFF	TGTGCCAGCAGTGAAGTTTATTACAATGAGCAGTTCTTC
TRBV18	TRBJ2-3	TRBD2	-	CASSLGLSGAGNTQYF	TGTGCCAGCTCACTGGGCCTTAGCGGGGCGGGGAATACGCAGTATTTT
TRBV3-1/TRBV3-2	TRBJ1-2	-	-	CASSPKPGGPNGYTF	TGTGCCAGCAGCCCCAAGCCTGGGGGGCCTAATGGCTACACCTTC
TRBV9	TRBJ1-5	-	once	CASSVDANQPQHF	TGTGCCAGCAGCGTAGATGCGAATCAGCCCCAGCATTTT
TRBV7-2	TRBJ1-5	TRBD1	-	CASSLTGVNQPQHF	TGTGCCAGCAGCTTGACAGGGGTCAATCAGCCCCAGCATTTT
TRBV9	TRBJ1-3	-	-	CASSVEGGNSGNTIYF	TGTGCCAGCAGCGTGGAGGGGGGGAACAGTGGAAACACCATATATTTT
TRBV4-3	TRBJ1-1	-	once	CASSLGMGGDTEAFF	TGCGCCAGCAGCCTTGGAATGGGGGGCGACACTGAAGCTTTCTTT
TRBV11-3	TRBJ1-1	-	-	CASSLESYTEAFF	TGTGCCAGCAGCTTAGAATCGTACACTGAAGCTTTCTTT
TRBV2	TRBJ2-1	-	-	CASSGAGYNEQFF	TGTGCCAGCAGTGGGGCTGGCTACAATGAGCAGTTCTTC
TRBV27	TRBJ1-1	TRBD1	-	CASSGQGQWHTEAFF	TGTGCCAGCAGTGGACAGGGTCAATGGCACACTGAAGCTTTCTTT
TRBV30	TRBJ1-2	-	-	CAWKVGSSSRGYTF	TGTGCCTGGAAAGTCGGGTCCTCATCGCGCGGCTACACCTTC
TRBV5-5	TRBJ2-5	-	-	CASSFSGNGEQVTQYF	TGTGCCAGCAGCTTTTCGGGGAACGGTGAACAGGTGACCCAGTACTTC
TRBV7-2	TRBJ1-2	TRBD1	few	CASSMDRIYGYTF	TGTGCCAGCAGCATGGACAGGATCTATGGCTACACCTTC
TRBV29-1	TRBJ2-7	-	-	CSVGTPAYEQYF	TGCAGCGTTGGGACGCCCGCCTACGAGCAGTACTTC
TRBV4-3	TRBJ1-2	-	-	CASSQAAGLEGYTF	TGCGCCAGCAGCCAAGCGGCAGGGCTAGAAGGCTACACCTTC
TRBV24-1	TRBJ2-1	-	-	CATSDFSASYNEQFF	TGTGCCACCAGTGATTTCTCAGCTTCCTACAATGAGCAGTTCTTC
TRBV27	TRBJ1-5	-	once	CASSSTNQPQHF	TGTGCCAGCAGTTCCACCAATCAGCCCCAGCATTTT
TRBV14	TRBJ1-4	-	-	CASSQDIRLAGNEKLFF	TGTGCCAGCAGCCAAGATATTAGGTTGGCAGGGAATGAAAAACTGTTTTTT
TRBV10-3	TRBJ2-1	-	-	CAISKDSPGNEQFF	TGTGCCATCAGCAAGGACTCGCCGGGCAATGAGCAGTTCTTC
TRBV7-9	TRBJ2-5	-	-	CASKLDSQETQYF	TGTGCCAGCAAATTGGACTCACAAGAGACCCAGTACTTC
TRBV6-5	TRBJ2-1	-	once	CASTPWRGGEQFF	TGTGCCAGCACCCCCTGGCGGGGAGGTGAGCAGTTCTTC
TRBV19	TRBJ2-3	TRBD2	-	CASSRIAGGRGTDTQYF	TGTGCCAGTAGCCGGATAGCGGGAGGTAGAGGAACAGATACGCAGTATTTT
TRBV24-1	TRBJ2-2	-	-	CATGLSGGTGELFF	TGTGCCACCGGTTTGAGTGGGGGCACCGGGGAGCTGTTTTTT
TRBV6-6	TRBJ1-1	-	-	CASSYSTWGATEAFF	TGTGCCAGCAGTTACTCGACTTGGGGGGCTACTGAAGCTTTCTTT
TRBV7-9	TRBJ1-1	-	once	CASSSTRQSEAFF	TGTGCCAGCAGCTCTACCCGACAGTCTGAAGCTTTCTTT
TRBV5-1	TRBJ1-2	-	-	CASNAGGQEGYGYTF	TGCGCCAGCAACGCGGGGGGGCAGGAAGGGTACGGCTACACCTTC